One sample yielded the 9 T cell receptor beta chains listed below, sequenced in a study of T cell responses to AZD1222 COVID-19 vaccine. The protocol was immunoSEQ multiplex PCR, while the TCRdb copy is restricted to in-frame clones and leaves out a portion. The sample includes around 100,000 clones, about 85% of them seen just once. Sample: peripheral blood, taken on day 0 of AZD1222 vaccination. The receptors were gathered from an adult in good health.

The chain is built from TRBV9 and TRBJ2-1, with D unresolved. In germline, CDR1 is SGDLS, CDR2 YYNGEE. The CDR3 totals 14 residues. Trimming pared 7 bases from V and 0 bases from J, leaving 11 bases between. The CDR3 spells CASSSSGSYNEQFF. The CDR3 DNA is TGTGCCAGCTCTTCTTCTGGCTCCTACAATGAGCAGTTCTTC.

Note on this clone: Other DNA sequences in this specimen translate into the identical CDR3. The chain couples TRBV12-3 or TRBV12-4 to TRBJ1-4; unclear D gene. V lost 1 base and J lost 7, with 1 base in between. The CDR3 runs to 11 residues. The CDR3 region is CASSLGEKLFF. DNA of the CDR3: TGTGCCAGCAGTTTAGGTGAAAAACTGTTTTTT.

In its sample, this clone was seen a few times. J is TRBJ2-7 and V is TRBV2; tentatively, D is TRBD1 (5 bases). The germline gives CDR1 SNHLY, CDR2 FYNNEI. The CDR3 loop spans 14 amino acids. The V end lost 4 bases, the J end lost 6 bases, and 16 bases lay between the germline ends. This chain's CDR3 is CASSAARASSEQYF. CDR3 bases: TGTGCCAGCAGTGCTGCCAGGGCGTCGAGCGAGCAGTACTTC. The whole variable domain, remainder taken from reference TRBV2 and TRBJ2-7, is EPEVTQTPSHQVTQMGQEVILRCVPISNHLYFYWYRQILGQKVEFLVSFYNNEISEKSEIFDDQFSVERPDGSNFTLKIRSTKLEDSAMYFCASSAARASSEQYFGPGTRLTVT.

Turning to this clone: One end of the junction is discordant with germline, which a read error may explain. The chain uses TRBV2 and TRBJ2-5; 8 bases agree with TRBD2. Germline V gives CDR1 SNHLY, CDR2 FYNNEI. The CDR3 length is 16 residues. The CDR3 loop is CASSEGTRWYQETQYF. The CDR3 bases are TGTGCCAGCAGCGAAGGGACTAGGTGGTACCAAGAGACCCAGTACTTC.

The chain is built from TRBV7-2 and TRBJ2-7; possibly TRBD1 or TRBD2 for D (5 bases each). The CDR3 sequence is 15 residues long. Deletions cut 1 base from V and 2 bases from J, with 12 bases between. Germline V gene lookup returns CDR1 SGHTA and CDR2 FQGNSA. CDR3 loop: CASSLELMGAYEQYV. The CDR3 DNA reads TGTGCCAGCAGCTTAGAGCTCATGGGGGCCTACGAGCAGTACGTC.

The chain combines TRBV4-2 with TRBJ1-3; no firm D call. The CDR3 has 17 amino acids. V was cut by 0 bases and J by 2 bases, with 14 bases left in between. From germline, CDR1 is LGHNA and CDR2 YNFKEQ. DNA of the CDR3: TGTGCCAGCAGCCAAGAATCTGGTGTTGGGGCTGGAAACACCATATATTTT. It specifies CASSQESGVGAGNTIYF.

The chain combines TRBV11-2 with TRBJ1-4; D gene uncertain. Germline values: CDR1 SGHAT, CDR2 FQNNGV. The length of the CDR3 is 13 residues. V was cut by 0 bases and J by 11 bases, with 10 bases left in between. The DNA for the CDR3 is TGTGCCAGCAGCTTAGACACCCCGGGGAAACTGTTTTTT. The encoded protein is CASSLDTPGKLFF.

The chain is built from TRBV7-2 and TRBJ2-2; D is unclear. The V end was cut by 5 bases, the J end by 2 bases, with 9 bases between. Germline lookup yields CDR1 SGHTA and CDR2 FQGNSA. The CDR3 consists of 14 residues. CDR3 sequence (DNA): TGTGCCAGCAGCGAGACACCAAACACCGGGGAGCTGTTTTTT. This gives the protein CASSETPNTGELFF.

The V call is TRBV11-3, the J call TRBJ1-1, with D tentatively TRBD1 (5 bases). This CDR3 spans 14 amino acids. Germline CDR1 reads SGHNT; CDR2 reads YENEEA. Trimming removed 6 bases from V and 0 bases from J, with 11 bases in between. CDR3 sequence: CASSPDRLNTEAFF. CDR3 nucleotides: TGTGCCAGCAGTCCCGACAGATTGAACACTGAAGCTTTCTTT.